This TCR beta chain originates from a study of cytomegalovirus exposure and HLA in healthy donors. The CDR3 sequence is 14 residues long. Trimming at V came to 5 bases and at J to 9 bases, leaving 3 bases not matched to a gene. Germline CDR1 SQVTM, CDR2 ANQGSEA. Method: immunoSEQ multiplex PCR; TCRdb's copy keeps in-frame clones and lacks some. The sample records about 53,000 clones, roughly nine tenths being singletons. Overall study results and limits: The classifier reportedly diagnosed cytomegalovirus status with high sensitivity and specificity.

Details on this clone: Its target is not known.

The sequenced sample consisted of PBMCs. This chain links TRBV29-1 with TRBJ2-2; 16 bases match TRBD2. The TCR was taken from a man younger than 30 in good health and CMV-seronegative. The CDR3 spells CSVQGLAGGRELFF. DNA for the CDR3: TGCAGCGTTCAGGGACTAGCGGGAGGGAGGGAGCTGTTTTTT.